This T cell receptor (beta chain) was found in a study of early T cells in non-severe SARS-CoV-2 infection. This clonotype was seen a few times. MiXCR, applied by TCRdb to the 5' RACE reads, yields one record per CDR3 protein. The repertoire holds about 60,000 distinct CDR3 sequences, with under 15% as singletons. Material: whole blood. This sequence was found in an adult who was a healthcare worker with PCR-confirmed SARS-CoV-2 infection or an uninfected control (not recorded which).

Here the CDR3 DNA reads TGTGCCAGCAGATCTCAGGGGGGAAGCTCCTATAATTCACCCCTCCACTTT. Translated: CASRSQGGSSYNSPLHF. This sequence joins TRBV12-3 or TRBV12-4 and TRBJ1-6; TRBD1 aligns across 7 bases. The CDR3 totals 17 residues. V dropped 6 bases and J dropped 0; count of bases not matched to a gene: 8.